This note documents a single T cell receptor beta chain sequence. V gave up 6 bases and J gave up 0 bases; unmatched junction bases: 2. This CDR3 has 13 amino acids. From germline, CDR1 is DFQATT and CDR2 SNEGSKA (reference sequence). The data originate from a study of CD8 T cells in Susac syndrome. RNA in amounts of roughly 0.45 to 1 ug was reverse transcribed with random hexamers. TCRdb re-analysed the immunoSEQ multiplex PCR reads in MiXCR, keeping a single row per CDR3 protein. The profile shows 120,000 or so distinct CDR3 sequences, roughly 95% of them singletons. The rearrangement uses TRBV20-1 and TRBJ1-5; 7 nucleotides align to TRBD1. The sequence came from a human donor with Susac syndrome. The sequencing sample was made of CD4+ T cells from PBMCs. CDR3 DNA: TGCAGTGCCTGGACAGGTAGCAATCAGCCCCAGCATTTT. Translation: CSAWTGSNQPQHF.